A selection of T cell receptor beta chains follows, all from one sample in a study of blood T cell repertoires in COVID-19. Produced via immunoSEQ multiplex PCR; TCRdb's table is partial and in-frame only. The sample holds roughly 34,000 clones, 80% to 90% seen once. The sequenced sample consisted of peripheral blood. These receptors came from an elderly woman with active or convalescent COVID-19. CDR3s include the opening cysteine and the closing phenylalanine or tryptophan. Each record gives: V gene, D gene, clone size, J gene, CDR3 DNA, CDR3 protein. A D gene is named only where the DNA matches it firmly. Size tells how often a clone was seen (once, few, many) or the class of an expanded clone, and some rows leave it out.

TRBV5-1,.,.,TRBJ1-5,TGCGCCAGCAGCTTGAATTCAGGGCCCGGACAGCCCCAGCATTTT,CASSLNSGPGQPQHF
TRBV19,.,.,TRBJ1-2,TGTGCCAGTAGCGAACAGGGCTATGGCTACACCTTC,CASSEQGYGYTF
TRBV18,.,.,TRBJ1-1,TGTGCCAGCTCACCTGTGCAGGGAAAGGGGGCTGAAGCTTTCTTT,CASSPVQGKGAEAFF
TRBV12-3/TRBV12-4,.,.,TRBJ1-5,TGTGCCAGCAGAATTGGGGGGAAGCAGCCCCAGCATTTT,CASRIGGKQPQHF
TRBV19,.,.,TRBJ2-7,TGTGCCAGTAGTATCGGACAAGGACTATACGAGCAGTACTTC,CASSIGQGLYEQYF
TRBV5-1,TRBD2,.,TRBJ2-5,TGCGCCAGCAGCTTGGCAGGGACTAGCGGGGGGCAAGAGACCCAGTACTTC,CASSLAGTSGGQETQYF
TRBV10-1,TRBD1,once,TRBJ2-1,TGCGCCAGCAGTTATAACCGGGACAGGGGGCTCAATGAGCAGTTCTTC,CASSYNRDRGLNEQFF
TRBV5-1,.,few,TRBJ2-3,TGCGCCAGCAGCCTGCGGGACGCTCTCGGCTCAGATACGCAGTATTTT,CASSLRDALGSDTQYF
TRBV6-5,.,.,TRBJ1-3,TGTGCCAGCAGTTTTACTCGGGGGGTGGGTGGAAACACCATATATTTT,CASSFTRGVGGNTIYF
TRBV6-1,.,.,TRBJ1-5,TGTGCCAGCAGTGAAAACGGGGAATCCTGGAGCAATCAGCCCCAGCATTTT,CASSENGESWSNQPQHF
TRBV5-3,TRBD1,.,TRBJ2-7,TGTGCCAGAAGCAACCGGGACAGGGGATGCCCAGCCTCCTACGAGCAGTACTTC,CARSNRDRGCPASYEQYF
TRBV20-1,.,.,TRBJ2-7,TGCAGTGCTAGAGCGGGGTTCGAGCAGTACTTC,CSARAGFEQYF
TRBV3-1/TRBV3-2,TRBD2,.,TRBJ2-5,TGTGCCAGCAGCCAAGTGTTGAGTAGCGGGGAACAAGAGACCCAGTACTTC,CASSQVLSSGEQETQYF
TRBV5-3,.,.,TRBJ1-2,TGTGCTAAGGCAGGGATGACGTCTTTCGGTGGCTACACCTTC,CAKAGMTSFGGYTF
TRBV6-4,TRBD2,.,TRBJ2-1,TGTGCCAGCAGTGACCGGTGGGGGGGAAACAATGAGCAGTTCTTC,CASSDRWGGNNEQFF
TRBV10-3,.,.,TRBJ1-5,TGTGCCATCAGTGAGCCGAGGGGCAGGGGAAAGAATCAGCCCCAGCATTTT,CAISEPRGRGKNQPQHF
TRBV7-9,TRBD1,.,TRBJ1-2,TGTGCCAGCAGCTCACAGGGGATCTATGGCTACACCTTC,CASSSQGIYGYTF
TRBV29-1,.,.,TRBJ2-3,TGCAGCGTTGAAGCCGTCGCAGGGGTAGGAGGCACAGATACGCAGTATTTT,CSVEAVAGVGGTDTQYF
TRBV4-1,.,.,TRBJ1-6,TGCGCCAGCAGCCAAGATGGGGACAAACGGACCTCACCCCTCCACTTT,CASSQDGDKRTSPLHF
TRBV6-5,.,.,TRBJ2-1,TGTGCCAGCAGTTACTCAGGGGGATTATCCTACAATGAGCAGTTCTTC,CASSYSGGLSYNEQFF
TRBV4-2,.,.,TRBJ1-5,TGTGCCAGCAGCCAAGGGGCCGGTGGCAATCAGCCCCAGCATTTT,CASSQGAGGNQPQHF
TRBV19,TRBD1,.,TRBJ1-1,TGTGCCAGTAGTCCTAGAGCCTGGACAGGGCAGAAGGCTGAAGCTTTCTTT,CASSPRAWTGQKAEAFF
TRBV27,.,.,TRBJ2-2,TGTGCCAGCAGTTTAAACACAGGGCGGGCGCACGGGGAGCTGTTTTTT,CASSLNTGRAHGELFF
TRBV4-1,TRBD1,once,TRBJ1-2,TGCGCCAGCAGCCTCCGGGACAGTCGTTTGTTAACTAATGGCTACACCTTC,CASSLRDSRLLTNGYTF
TRBV3-1/TRBV3-2,TRBD1,.,TRBJ2-3,TGTGCCAGCAGCCATAGACAGGGAGCCACAGATACGCAGTATTTT,CASSHRQGATDTQYF
TRBV3-1/TRBV3-2,TRBD2,few,TRBJ2-3,TGTGCCAGCAGCGAAAGGGAACCGGGGGGGCCTTTTCTGACAGATACGCAGTATTTT,CASSEREPGGPFLTDTQYF
TRBV19,TRBD2,.,TRBJ2-5,TGTGCCAGTAGTACTCCGCGGGGGGTCCAAGAGACCCAGTACTTC,CASSTPRGVQETQYF
TRBV2,TRBD2,.,TRBJ2-1,TGTGCCAGCAGTTCTCGACTAGCGGGGGGCCGTAATGAGCAGTTCTTC,CASSSRLAGGRNEQFF
TRBV5-8,.,.,TRBJ2-2,TGTGCCAGCAGCCGGAACACCGGGGAGCTGTTTTTT,CASSRNTGELFF
TRBV30,TRBD1,.,TRBJ2-7,TGTGCCTGGAGTAATACAGGGGGAGGCTACGAGCAGTACTTC,CAWSNTGGGYEQYF
TRBV10-3,TRBD2,.,TRBJ2-2,TGTGCCATCAGTAGCGGGAGGAACACCGGGGAGCTGTTTTTT,CAISSGRNTGELFF
TRBV18,.,once,TRBJ1-4,TGTGCCAGCTCACGTATGGACAGTAGAGCAACTAATGAAAAACTGTTTTTT,CASSRMDSRATNEKLFF
TRBV9,TRBD1,.,TRBJ1-1,TGTGCCAGCAGCGCCCTGACAGGGGGCGTGGGGGACACTGAAGCTTTCTTT,CASSALTGGVGDTEAFF
TRBV10-3,TRBD2,.,TRBJ2-1,TGTGCCATCAGTGGGTCTAGCGGGGGGGTAGCCAATGAGCAGTTCTTC,CAISGSSGGVANEQFF
TRBV30,TRBD1,.,TRBJ2-5,TGTGCCTGGAGGGACAGGCAAGAGACCCAGTACTTC,CAWRDRQETQYF
TRBV28,TRBD1,.,TRBJ1-5,TGTGCCAGCGTTGGACAGGGGATTCAGCCCCAGCATTTT,CASVGQGIQPQHF
TRBV3-1/TRBV3-2,TRBD2,few,TRBJ2-7,TGTGCCAGCAGCCAACTAGCGGGGGTCTACGAGCAGTACTTC,CASSQLAGVYEQYF
TRBV7-9,.,.,TRBJ2-7,TGTGCCAGCAGCTTCCTACAAGGGGTTCCTACCGAGCAGTACTTC,CASSFLQGVPTEQYF
TRBV6-2/TRBV6-3,.,once,TRBJ2-1,TGTGCCAGCAGTTACGCTCCTCAAGCGACCAATGAGCAGTTCTTC,CASSYAPQATNEQFF
TRBV19,.,.,TRBJ2-1,TGTGCCAGTAGTCTAACCGCCACGACAGGTTGGCCCAATGAGCAGTTCTTC,CASSLTATTGWPNEQFF
TRBV5-5,TRBD2,.,TRBJ2-1,TGTGCCAGCAGCTCCCCCCAACTAGCGGGGGGGCTCGGTGAGCAGTTCTTC,CASSSPQLAGGLGEQFF
TRBV7-8,TRBD1,few,TRBJ1-5,TGTGCCAGCAGCTCGGACAGGGCGAAGAGCAATCAGCCCCAGCATTTT,CASSSDRAKSNQPQHF
TRBV5-6,.,.,TRBJ1-5,TGTGCCAGCAGCGCGGGCCCCGACCTCAATCAGCCCCAGCATTTT,CASSAGPDLNQPQHF
TRBV28,TRBD1,.,TRBJ1-6,TGTGCCACACACAGGGGGCAGAATTCACCCCTCCACTTT,CATHRGQNSPLHF
TRBV2,TRBD1,.,TRBJ1-1,TGTGCCAGCAATCGACAGGGTAGGAACACTGAAGCTTTCTTT,CASNRQGRNTEAFF
TRBV30,TRBD2,.,TRBJ2-7,TGTGCCTGGAGTGTACAGCAACGGGGACTAGTCCACGAGCAGTACTTC,CAWSVQQRGLVHEQYF
TRBV7-9,.,.,TRBJ1-1,TGTGCCAGCAGCCTTACAGGTAACACTGAAGCTTTCTTT,CASSLTGNTEAFF
TRBV5-1,TRBD1,once,TRBJ2-1,TGCGCCAGCAGCTTGGCCGACAGGGTGGGCAATGAGCAGTTCTTC,CASSLADRVGNEQFF
TRBV19,.,once,TRBJ1-2,TGTGCCAGTAAAAACTCGCAGGGGTTTCTTAACTATGGCTACACCTTC,CASKNSQGFLNYGYTF
TRBV18,.,few,TRBJ1-2,TGTGCCAGCTCACCTTTACCGGGGGAGGGCTACACCTTC,CASSPLPGEGYTF
TRBV24-1,TRBD1,.,TRBJ1-5,TGTGCCACCAGTGCCTCGGGACAGGGGAAGGATCAGCCCCAGCATTTT,CATSASGQGKDQPQHF
TRBV24-1,.,.,TRBJ2-6,TGTGCCACCAGTACGGGGTCCTCTGGGGCCAACGTCCTGACTTTC,CATSTGSSGANVLTF
TRBV15,TRBD2,.,TRBJ2-1,TGTGCCACCAGCAGAGAAAGGATGGTAGCGGGGGCGGGGAATGAGCAGTTCTTC,CATSRERMVAGAGNEQFF
TRBV19,.,.,TRBJ1-5,TGTGCCAGTAGTACCATCCCAGAATCGCCCCAGCATTTT,CASSTIPESPQHF